This T cell receptor beta chain is from a study of post-analysis software for immune sequencing data. In the study overall: Progressive-relapsing, secondary progressive and relapsing-remitting multiple sclerosis were among the disease courses included.

Whole-study results and caveats: Those samples that were prepared in the same batch co-clustered strongly by F measure. People with multiple sclerosis had a significantly lower normalized Chao1 diversity than controls did. In patients, about five TRBV segments were more frequent than in controls, with TRBV5-6, TRBV5-1 and TRBV20-1 among them.

Included in the TCR beta cDNA libraries were unique molecular identifiers. Each batch of roughly 1 to 10 million T cells produced approximately 470,000 cDNA molecules. One entry per CDR3 protein results from TCRdb running MiXCR on the PCR reads. The table lists some 260,000 distinct CDR3 sequences, just over 35% of them singletons. Germline lookup yields CDR1 SNHLY and CDR2 FYNNEI. The V gene lost 1 base and the J gene lost 7 bases, with 5 bases spanning the gap. CDR3 size: 12 residues. This clonotype has just one count. Its antigen is not known. This rearrangement joins TRBV2 to TRBJ2-1; D is possibly TRBD2 (5 bases). This TCR came from a girl aged 5-17 years with multiple sclerosis. Sequenced material: blood. CDR3 sequence: CASSEERNEQFF. The DNA for the CDR3 is TGTGCCAGCAGTGAAGAGCGGAATGAGCAGTTCTTC.